This TCR beta chain was captured by sequencing in a study of T-cell memory formation after mild COVID-19 (dated by TCRdb to the early 2020s). Regarding the complete study: TCR sequence clusters from the two donors were largely donor specific. T-cell clones expanding and contracting after mild COVID-19 in a couple of donors were tracked by longitudinal TCRalpha and TCRbeta repertoire sequencing. The cohort was made up of two young adult volunteers, one female and one male, who were previously healthy.

The paper as a whole reports these results and caveats: SARS-CoV-2 specificity of the second-wave clones peaking on day 37 was not confirmed. The detection of some responding clones in pre-infection memory suggests that pre-existing cross-reactive memory T cells joined the SARS-CoV-2 response. The study covered only a couple of mild cases, and larger cohorts including severe cases with pre-infection samples were considered necessary. Contracting CD4+ clones were located mainly in the CM and EM memory subsets, whereas CD8+ clones were found to be enriched in EMRA. From day 15 to 85, contracting clones showed balanced CD4/CD8 phenotypes, whereas a second wave of clones that expanded from day 15 to 37 leaned towards CD4+.

The data were produced on an Illumina NovaSeq 6000. cDNA libraries for TCRalpha and TCRbeta were prepared by 5'RACE using constant-segment primers, with sample barcodes and unique molecular identifiers added. Trizol reagent was used to extract RNA from every sample. Amplification of the libraries took two PCR steps, and the second step added a second sample barcode plus Illumina TruSeq adapters. Sequencing of libraries was performed on an Illumina NovaSeq with 2 x 150 bp paired-end reads. From the authors' description of their analysis: With migec v1.2.7, reads were demultiplexed and then collapsed into UMI-guided consensus sequences. Using mixcr v2.1.11, UMI consensuses were aligned to TRA and TRB V and J templates and then assembled into clonotypes. Expanded or contracted clonotypes were those called significant by both edgeR and NoisET, with noise models trained on biological replicates. For edgeR calls, the thresholds were a false discovery rate-adjusted p below 0.01 and a log2 fold-change of 1. As an exploratory analysis of dynamics, PCA with hierarchical clustering was applied to max-normalized trajectories of the 1000 most abundant clonotypes. Separately sequenced CD4+ and CD8+ repertoires were used to assign a CD4 or CD8 phenotype to each responding clone. TCRdb ran its own pipeline on the public reads, namely fastp trimming at Q25 and MiXCR clone calling, and kept in-frame beta chains. For every CDR3 protein sequence, its rows merge into one entry that carries the most common genes and DNA. The V and J calls were determined by TCRdb, not by the authors. Within this sample are hundreds of thousands of distinct CDR3 sequences, with approximately 29% of them counted one time only. The leading ten clones occupy about 13% of the sample.

In the case of this clonotype: This clone's antigen is unknown. No per-base quality is available; no much larger clone lies one base away.

PBMCs were isolated by Ficoll-Paque density gradient centrifugation. At the junction V is shortened by 4 bases and J by 2 bases; bases outside the gene matches: 8. Including the terminal cysteine and phenylalanine, the CDR3 comprises 17 residues. The retained sequence is limited to the CDR3, 51 bases, with the frame set at the first base. The specimen was PBMCs or a T cell subset sorted from them (not recorded which). This chain is built from TRBV12-3 or TRBV12-4 and TRBJ1-5, with 10 middle bases fitting TRBD1. The sequence was collected from an adult woman who had mild COVID-19 (a few samples of this study predate the infection). The sample titles of this study are shuffled in the database, so cell type and time point are left out; the donor was told from shared clones. The CDR3 here reads CASSSRTGGNRNQPQHF. In nucleotides, the sequence is TGTGCCAGCAGTTCCCGGACAGGGGGGAATCGCAATCAGCCCCAGCATTTT.